This T cell receptor (beta chain) was retrieved from a study of cytomegalovirus exposure and HLA in healthy donors. This CDR3 comprises 14 residues. V gave up 4 bases and J gave up 4 bases, with 14 bases separating them. Germline V lookup: CDR1 KGHSH, CDR2 LQKENI. Sequencing was performed with immunoSEQ multiplex PCR; in TCRdb, only in-frame clones are kept and a portion is missing. The table lists 200,000 or so clones, around 84% of them singletons, with about an eighth in the top ten. In its sample, this clone was seen many times. The V and J genes are TRBV18 and TRBJ2-7; D is possibly TRBD2 (5 bases). The material sequenced was PBMCs. The receptor's source is a woman in her thirties in good health and CMV-seropositive. CDR3 coding DNA: TGTGCCAGCTCACGGGAAGGTGGAGGATACGAGCAGTACTTC. It codes for CASSREGGGYEQYF. The complete variable domain, with remaining parts taken from reference TRBV18 and TRBJ2-7, reads NAGVMQNPRHLVRRRGQEARLRCSPMKGHSHVYWYRQLPEEGLKFMVYLQKENIIDESGMPKERFSAEFPKEGPSILRIQQVVRGDSAAYFCASSREGGGYEQYFGPGTRLTVT.